This T cell receptor beta chain was captured by sequencing in a study of CD8 T cells in Susac syndrome. Study findings and constraints: The study's TCR sequencing and HLA analysis drew on a certain number of individuals. That number was acknowledged as relatively small.

Sequencing of TCR beta drew on CD8+ and CD4+ T cells from blood. TEMRA cells were FACS-enriched and CD8+ and CD4+ T cells negatively isolated. Random hexamers primed reverse transcription of about 0.5 to 1 ug RNA. By means of immunoSEQ multiplex PCR, TCR beta CDR3 spanning 54 Vbeta and 13 Jbeta underwent amplification. TCRdb itself ran the immunoSEQ multiplex PCR reads through MiXCR, one entry per CDR3 protein. The sample lists about 170,000 distinct CDR3 sequences; approximately 93% were seen once. As concerns this clonotype: Its target is not known.

From germline, CDR1 is GTSNPN and CDR2 SVGIG (reference sequence). With V trimmed by 6 bases and J by 6 bases, 18 bases remained unmatched. The CDR3 extends over 18 amino acids. The clonotype comes from a human donor with multiple sclerosis. This rearrangement joins TRBV30 to TRBJ2-2; TRBD2 matches 11 bases. Material for sequencing was CD4+ T cells from PBMCs. DNA of the CDR3: TGTGCCTGTGACTCCTCCGGGACTAGCGGAGGCGCCTCCGGGGAGCTGTTTTTT. Protein product: CACDSSGTSGGASGELFF.